This TCR beta chain is drawn from a study of T cells in Graves' hyperthyroidism and ophthalmopathy. CDR3 size: 13 residues. Per the germline V gene, CDR1 is LNHDA and CDR2 is SQIVND (reference sequence). There are a few counts of this clonotype. It was RNA transcripts that yielded the amplified TCR beta CDR3 regions. Initially, a first-round RT-PCR of the TCR CDR3 employed the HTBI primer set. One entry per CDR3 protein, called by TCRdb with MiXCR from the multiplex PCR reads. The repertoire includes 200,000 to 250,000 distinct CDR3 sequences, about 15% of them detected once, and 50% sits in the top ten.

The origin of this receptor is a middle-aged man with Graves' hyperthyroidism. The chain has TRBV19 and TRBJ2-3, with 8 bases aligning to TRBD2. The sequencing sample was made of blood. The CDR3, as DNA: TGTGCAACCTCAGCGGGAGTGAGAGATACGCAGTATTTT. It translates to CATSAGVRDTQYF.